These T cell receptor beta chains were read from a single sample in a study of blood T cell repertoires in COVID-19. Profiled with immunoSEQ multiplex PCR; TCRdb holds only in-frame clones, not every one. This sample has some 150,000 clones; approximately 83% occur once, and the top ten carry roughly 3.3%. Input material: peripheral blood. The receptors shown here come from a man aged 65 to 85 with acute or convalescent COVID-19. Each CDR3 is given with its conserved first and last residue.

v_call	j_call	cdr3_aa
TRBV3-1/TRBV3-2	TRBJ2-7	CASSQDLAGTQQYF
TRBV7-6	TRBJ2-7	CASSLAPGQWPYEQYF
TRBV5-6	TRBJ1-5	CASSLGVAGQPQHF
TRBV6-5	TRBJ1-4	CASSYRTGRGNEKLFF
TRBV6-1	TRBJ2-3	CASSEGGLAGAGDTQYF
TRBV6-6	TRBJ2-1	CASRFDQGDNEQFF
TRBV4-2	TRBJ2-5	CASSQGLAGESETQYF
TRBV14	TRBJ2-5	CASSQRGVRGFQETQYF
TRBV27	TRBJ1-6	CASSFLRAGGNSPLHF
TRBV5-1	TRBJ2-7	CASSGQGSLTYEQYF
TRBV5-1	TRBJ1-1	CASSPRGGNTEAFF
TRBV6-5	TRBJ1-2	CASSLTGVYGYTF
TRBV7-2	TRBJ2-5	CASTRLGGVQETQYF
TRBV7-9	TRBJ2-3	CASEASGNTDTQYF
TRBV27	TRBJ2-7	CASNSRRDRGHGRSSESSYEQYF
TRBV29-1	TRBJ1-6	CSVALGGDSPLHF
TRBV19	TRBJ2-7	CASSSGAGPPREQYF
TRBV29-1	TRBJ1-5	CSVGAREGQPQHF
TRBV7-2	TRBJ2-7	CASSLAGLLAGAPYEQYF
TRBV24-1	TRBJ2-7	CATSDQQGPPYEQYF
TRBV19	TRBJ1-4	CASSSDRANEKLFF
TRBV6-6	TRBJ1-2	CASSLQHDYGYTF
TRBV7-2	TRBJ2-3	CASSLASGGQSTDTQYF
TRBV5-1	TRBJ2-3	CASSQQRGLGDTQYF
TRBV14	TRBJ1-2	CASSQLDNLRYGYTF
TRBV5-6	TRBJ2-7	CASSWYDRGPSYEQYF
TRBV2	TRBJ2-7	CASSPGLAKSYEQYF
TRBV19	TRBJ2-2	CASLRDMRTGELFF
TRBV29-1	TRBJ2-3	CSAARQGGFGDTQYF
TRBV28	TRBJ2-2	CASSLARSYTGELFF
TRBV7-8	TRBJ2-1	CASSFGSQGASEQFF
TRBV5-4	TRBJ2-1	CASSLAAGGTYNEQFF
TRBV7-2	TRBJ2-2	CASSLGLASTGELFF
TRBV24-1	TRBJ2-2	CATSAGTGHTGELFF
TRBV19	TRBJ2-2	CASGTGTGSNTGELFF
TRBV5-6	TRBJ2-5	CASRFRGQETQYF
TRBV19	TRBJ1-6	CASSNNRRVSRSPLHF
TRBV7-2	TRBJ1-1	CASSLTGDTEAFF
TRBV11-2	TRBJ2-2	CASKIAGGGPTGELFF
TRBV7-2	TRBJ1-1	CASSSNLGIGEAFF
TRBV9	TRBJ1-5	CASSVGGNGEPQHF
TRBV24-1	TRBJ2-3	CATSDPLSGGTDTQYF
TRBV5-4	TRBJ2-1	CASSGRRDSYNEQFF
TRBV6-4	TRBJ2-3	CASSPGTPSSTDTQYF
TRBV5-6	TRBJ1-5	CASSFGGTGQPQHF
TRBV5-1	TRBJ1-4	CASRQTGVENEKLFF
TRBV3-1/TRBV3-2	TRBJ2-5	CASSQDWGRVSETQYF
TRBV6-5	TRBJ2-3	CASSRTSSTDTQYF
TRBV30	TRBJ2-7	CAWRTGGSYEQYF
TRBV6-5	TRBJ1-4	CASIDSATNEKLFF
TRBV5-1	TRBJ2-5	CASSFGTGQETQYF
TRBV28	TRBJ1-1	CASTPPDTWNTEAFF
TRBV28	TRBJ2-3	CASTLAGEDTQYF
TRBV7-2	TRBJ1-2	CASSGQGGTYGYTF
TRBV15	TRBJ1-5	CATSREQGINQPQHF
TRBV28	TRBJ1-1	CASSLPDRWVTEAFF
TRBV5-6	TRBJ1-1	CASSLRGSTEAFF
TRBV29-1	TRBJ2-3	CSATQGGTDTQYF
TRBV24-1	TRBJ1-4	CATSDPGQGHEKLFF
TRBV28	TRBJ1-5	CASSLGLPQPQHF